What follows are 14 T cell receptor beta chains derived from one specimen sequenced in a study of blood T cell repertoires in COVID-19. This table comes from immunoSEQ multiplex PCR, and its TCRdb copy is limited to in-frame clones, with some not included. Here the sample spans 30,000 to 40,000 clones, approximately 93% being singletons. The sample taken for sequencing was peripheral blood. The receptors stem from a man over 45 with active COVID-19.

The rearrangement links TRBV9 to TRBJ2-2, with a possible D match to TRBD2 (6 bases). The germline gives CDR1 SGDLS, CDR2 YYNGEE. V was clipped by 0 bases and J by 3 bases, with 15 bases between them. The CDR3 is 17 amino acids. CDR3 sequence reads: CASSVAGWGGDTGELFF. The CDR3 DNA follows: TGTGCCAGCAGCGTAGCAGGGTGGGGCGGGGACACCGGGGAGCTGTTTTTT.

The chain combines TRBV5-4 with TRBJ2-2, with 8 bases aligning to TRBD1. V shed 0 bases, J shed 6 bases, and the junction held 7 bases outside the gene matches. The germline CDR1 and CDR2 sequences are SGHNT and YYREEE (reference sequence). This CDR3 spans 16 amino acids. Written as DNA, the CDR3 is TGTGCCAGCAGCTTGGTAACTAGGACAGGGTCCGGGGAGCTGTTTTTT. It is translated as CASSLVTRTGSGELFF. Filled out from reference TRBV5-4 and TRBJ2-2, the complete variable domain reads ETGVTQSPTHLIKTRGQQVTLRCSSQSGHNTVSWYQQALGQGPQFIFQYYREEENGRGNFPPRFSGLQFPNYSSELNVNALELDDSALYLCASSLVTRTGSGELFFGEGSRLTVL.

This clone was recorded once. The rearrangement uses TRBV4-1 and TRBJ2-7, with 11 nucleotides matching TRBD2. CDR1 and CDR2 from the germline V gene are MGHRA and YSYEKL. The CDR3 covers 17 residues. Trimming cost V 4 bases and J 0 bases; bases outside gene matches: 8. CDR3 sequence (DNA): TGCGCCAGCAGCCGGGGGCTAGCGGGGGGAAGCTCCTACGAGCAGTACTTC. Its translation is CASSRGLAGGSSYEQYF.

The V gene is TRBV7-6, the J gene TRBJ1-4, with TRBD1 identical over 10 bases. The CDR3 length is 16 residues. The junction had 6 bases not matched to a gene; V was cut back by 0 bases and J by 8 bases. Germline V gene lookup returns CDR1 SGHVS and CDR2 FNYEAQ. In nucleotides, the CDR3 is TGTGCCAGCAGCTTAGCTGGGACAGGGGTCGGAGAAAAACTGTTTTTT. It specifies CASSLAGTGVGEKLFF.

The V and J genes are TRBV7-9 and TRBJ2-7, with TRBD1 matching over 7 bases. V was clipped by 6 bases and J by 4 bases; unmatched bases: 9. Germline V gene data show CDR1 as SEHNR and CDR2 as FQNEAQ (reference sequence). This CDR3 spans 14 amino acids. CDR3 in DNA: TGTGCCAGCAGTCGACAGGGATATTCTTACGAGCAGTACTTC. This encodes CASSRQGYSYEQYF.

The chain recombines TRBV2 with TRBJ2-7; D is undetermined. This CDR3 has 17 amino acids. Germline CDR1 and CDR2: SNHLY and FYNNEI. The ends were cut back, 3 bases at V and 3 bases at J, with 21 bases in the middle. The chain's CDR3 is CASSESRYPYSRYEQYF. CDR3 coding DNA: TGTGCCAGCAGTGAGAGCAGGTACCCTTATTCACGCTACGAGCAGTACTTC.

This chain connects TRBV6-5 to TRBJ1-1, with TRBD1 as a possible D gene (6 bases). The germline gives CDR1 MNHEY, CDR2 SVGAGI. V was shortened by 6 bases and J by 5 bases, with 13 bases between the two germline ends. The CDR3 is made up of 13 amino acids. The CDR3 is CASRRQVETEAFF. In DNA, the CDR3 is TGTGCCAGCAGGAGACAGGTGGAAACTGAAGCTTTCTTT.

The chain joins TRBV18 to TRBJ1-3, with D perhaps matching TRBD1 (6 bases). The CDR3 has 13 amino acids. Germline CDR1 and CDR2: KGHSH and LQKENI. Trimming removed 6 bases at V and 4 bases at J, with 10 bases between. This chain's CDR3 is CASSTGGGNTIYF. The CDR3 nucleotides read TGTGCCAGCTCGACAGGTGGGGGAAACACCATATATTTT.

V is TRBV6-1 and J is TRBJ2-7, with D unresolved. The V and J ends lost 7 bases and 6 bases respectively, with 22 bases between them. CDR1 is MNHNS, CDR2 SASEGT, per germline. CDR3 size: 15 residues. The CDR3 bases are TGTGCCAGCATCTTCCGGCCAGCGCGAAGAACCGAGCAGTACTTC. Translating gives CASIFRPARRTEQYF.

The chain uses TRBV6-5 and TRBJ1-4; the D gene is possibly TRBD1 (5 bases). The V and J ends lost 3 bases and 8 bases respectively, with 13 bases between them. CDR1 and CDR2 from the germline V gene are MNHEY and SVGAGI. The length of the CDR3 is 14 residues. CDR3 sequence reads: CASSYDREKEKLFF. CDR3 sequence (DNA): TGTGCCAGCAGTTATGACAGAGAAAAGGAAAAACTGTTTTTT.

To note about this clone: This CDR3 is also generated by other DNA sequences in the sample. This chain uses TRBV30 with TRBJ1-1; the match to TRBD1 covers 9 bases. CDR3 length: 14 amino acids. V dropped 2 bases and J dropped 4; count of bases not matched to a gene: 5. From germline, CDR1 is GTSNPN and CDR2 SVGIG (reference sequence). CDR3 sequence reads: CAWSPRTGVTEAFF. CDR3 coding DNA: TGTGCCTGGAGTCCCCGGACAGGGGTCACTGAAGCTTTCTTT.

The chain recombines TRBV7-3 with TRBJ2-3; possible D gene TRBD1, 6 bases. This CDR3 is 12 amino acids long. The germline V and J ends were trimmed by 5 bases and 6 bases, with 9 bases remaining between them. Germline values: CDR1 SGHTA, CDR2 FQGTGA. DNA of the CDR3: TGTGCCAGCAGCCCTCAGGGGGATACGCAGTATTTT. This gives the protein CASSPQGDTQYF.

This sequence joins TRBV18 and TRBJ2-2, with D unresolved. Germline lookup yields CDR1 KGHSH and CDR2 LQKENI. The CDR3 is made up of 15 amino acids. Trimming removed 3 bases from V and 2 bases from J, with 10 bases in between. Here the CDR3 reads CASSPYDTNTGELFF. The DNA for the CDR3 is TGTGCCAGCTCACCCTATGACACAAACACCGGGGAGCTGTTTTTT.

The chain uses TRBV11-1 and TRBJ2-1; D may be TRBD1 (5 bases). Trimming took off 2 bases at V and 0 bases at J, with 11 bases between the two ends. This CDR3 is 16 amino acids long. Per germline, CDR1 SGHAT and CDR2 FQDESV (reference sequence). The CDR3 nucleotides read TGTGCCAGCAGCTTACTGGGGCAGAGCTCCTACAATGAGCAGTTCTTC. It is translated as CASSLLGQSSYNEQFF.